This TCR beta chain was retrieved from a study of control samples from healthy donors and cancer patients. Germline V gene data show CDR1 as LNHDA and CDR2 as SQIVND (reference sequence). The CDR3 covers 13 residues. With V trimmed by 5 bases and J by 5 bases, 4 bases remained unmatched. TCRdb's copy holds only in-frame clones and misses some; the assay was immunoSEQ multiplex PCR. The data hold around 100,000 clones, with approximately 90% observed a single time. The V call is TRBV19, the J call TRBJ2-5, with 8 bases aligning to TRBD2. The sample consisted of PBMCs. The TCR originated in a man between 60 and 75 years old with lung cancer. The CDR3 nucleotides read TGTGCCAGTAGTCGGGGGGGGCTTGAGACCCAGTACTTC. This sequence encodes CASSRGGLETQYF.